The subject of this entry is one T cell receptor beta chain. What it binds is unknown. Clinical symptoms, serum thyroxine, TRAb, thyroid ultrasound and orbital computed tomography established diagnosis. Researchers amplified the TCR beta CDR3 regions from RNA transcripts. The TCR CDR3 first-round RT-PCR relied on the HTBI primer set. MiXCR, run by TCRdb on the multiplex PCR reads, gives a single entry per CDR3 protein. The data hold about 570,000 distinct CDR3 sequences, with 46% observed a single time. This specimen comes from a study of T cells in Graves' hyperthyroidism and ophthalmopathy. Germline CDR1 is SGHTA and CDR2 is FQGTGA. The CDR3 extends over 16 amino acids. V lost 4 bases, J lost 5 bases, and 13 bases stayed unmatched. Overall study findings and caveats: Ophthalmopathy got predicted by the model a median 6.5 months before its onset. Through a model of 13 V-J features, ophthalmopathy was separated from stable hyperthyroidism.

The receptor's source is an adult woman with Graves' disease, either hyperthyroidism or ophthalmopathy (not recorded which). The sequencing input was peripheral blood or thyroid tissue (not recorded which). The rearrangement joins TRBV7-3 to TRBJ2-5; 7 bases align to TRBD2. The CDR3, as DNA: TGTGCCAGCAGCTCCGCCGGCGGGAGTGGGGTGGAGACCCAGTACTTC. Its protein is CASSSAGGSGVETQYF.